The clone carrying this T cell receptor (beta chain) has at least ten counts. The sample is drawn from a study of early T cells in non-severe SARS-CoV-2 infection. Each CDR3 protein gets one entry after TCRdb re-called the 5' RACE reads with MiXCR. Among 10,000 to 13,000 distinct CDR3 sequences listed, over 4% were seen once. Sequencing input: whole blood. This receptor was obtained from an adult who was a healthcare worker with PCR-confirmed SARS-CoV-2 infection or an uninfected control (not recorded which).

CDR3 loop: CASKTVNSPLHF. Here the CDR3 DNA reads TGTGCCAGCAAAACGGTGAATTCACCCCTCCACTTT. V usage is TRBV6-1 and J usage is TRBJ1-6; no clear D. Germline V CDR1 and CDR2: MNHNS, SASEGT. Between the trimmed V and J ends, which lost 7 bases and 7 bases, there was a span of 8 bases. The CDR3 totals 12 residues.